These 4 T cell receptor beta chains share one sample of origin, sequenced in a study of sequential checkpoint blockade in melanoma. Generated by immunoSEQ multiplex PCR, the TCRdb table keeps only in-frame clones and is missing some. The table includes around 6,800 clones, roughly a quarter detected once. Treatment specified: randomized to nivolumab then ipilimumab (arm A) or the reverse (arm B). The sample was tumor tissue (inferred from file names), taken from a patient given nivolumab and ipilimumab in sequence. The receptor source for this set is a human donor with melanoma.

CDR3 protein: CASSINTGGNTEAFF. The CDR3 DNA reads TGCGCCAGCAGCATCAACACAGGGGGGAACACTGAAGCTTTCTTT. This chain links TRBV5-1 with TRBJ1-1, with 8 bases identical to TRBD1. Germline V gene sequence: CDR1 SGHRS, CDR2 YFSETQ. The V segment lost 4 bases and the J segment 1 base; nucleotides outside the gene matches: 6. The length of the CDR3 is 15 residues.

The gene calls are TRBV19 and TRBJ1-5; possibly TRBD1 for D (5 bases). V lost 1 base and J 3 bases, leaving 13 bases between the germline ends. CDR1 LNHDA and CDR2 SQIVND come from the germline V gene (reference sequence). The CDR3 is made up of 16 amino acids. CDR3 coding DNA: TGTGCCAGTAGTATAGTGGGGGGTAGGAACAATCAGCCCCAGCATTTT. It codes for CASSIVGGRNNQPQHF.

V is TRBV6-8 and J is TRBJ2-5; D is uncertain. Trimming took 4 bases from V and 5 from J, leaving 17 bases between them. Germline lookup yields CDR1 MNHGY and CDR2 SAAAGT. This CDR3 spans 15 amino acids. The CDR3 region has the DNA TGTGCCAGCAGTTCCTCTCTATCGGTGGGCGAGACCCAGTACTTC. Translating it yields CASSSSLSVGETQYF.

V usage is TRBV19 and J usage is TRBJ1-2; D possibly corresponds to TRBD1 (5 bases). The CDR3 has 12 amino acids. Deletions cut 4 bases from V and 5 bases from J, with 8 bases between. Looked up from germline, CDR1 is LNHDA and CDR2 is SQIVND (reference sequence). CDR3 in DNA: TGTGCCAGTAGTACTGGGACGTATGGCTACACCTTC. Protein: CASSTGTYGYTF.